These 2 T cell receptor beta chains share one sample of origin, sequenced in a study of T cell responses to AZD1222 COVID-19 vaccine (dated by TCRdb to about 2021). Library generation was performed with the immunoSEQ multiplex PCR assay. TCRdb carries this immuneACCESS record with in-frame sequences only. Its versions omit some clonotypes, under half of them owing to an unresolved V gene in the studies checked, with the rest unexplained. For this sample the table gives 98,000 or so clones, of which around nine tenths were detected only once. Roughly 3.3% of the sample is taken by the ten largest. Interpreted using the paper, the time point label stands for: about 28 days (+/-7) after the second vaccine dose. The sample's treatment or condition, from its label and the paper: meningococcal conjugate vaccine given as trial control. Here the sequenced sample was peripheral blood, taken 28 days after the second dose of the MenACWY control vaccine. The receptors here all came from an adult who received the MenACWY meningococcal vaccine as a control.

This clone was counted a few times. The genes are TRBV4-1 and TRBJ2-2, with D maybe TRBD1 (5 bases). The CDR3 sequence is 20 residues long. Germline CDR1 is MGHRA and CDR2 is YSYEKL. Trimming shortened V by 1 base and J by 4 bases, and 25 bases separated the two germline ends. CDR3 coding DNA: TGCGCCAGCAGCCAAGTAGTATCCAGGCCTCAGGGCCAATTCACCGGGGAGCTGTTTTTT. Translated, it gives CASSQVVSRPQGQFTGELFF.

The V gene is TRBV2, the J gene TRBJ1-6; no clear D. V was pared by 6 bases and J by 7 bases, with 13 bases between. Germline V gene sequence: CDR1 SNHLY, CDR2 FYNNEI. The CDR3 is 14 residues long. CDR3 residues: CASSNDGGNSPLHF. CDR3 bases: TGTGCCAGCAGCAACGACGGTGGGAATTCACCCCTCCACTTT.